This T cell receptor (beta chain) is from a study of Ad26.COV2.S vaccination and SARS-CoV-2 variants. As for the study in general: Enrolled in COV1001, the donor was in the Ad26.COV2.S trial arm, which received the vaccine. By the intramuscular route, Ad26.COV2.S was given once, or twice 56 days apart.

As to treatment: approximately 18 received Ad26.COV2.S at low or high dose, single or two shots; about 5 received placebo; per-sample allocation not given. Samples came from day 63 after the first vaccine or placebo injection. The shot given was an Ad26 vector that makes Wuhan-strain SARS-CoV-2 spike. Broader study findings: Compared with placebo recipients, vaccine recipients had higher spike-specific TCR breadth.

As concerns this clone: Antigen specificity is unknown.

The CDR3 runs to 16 residues. From germline, CDR1 is SGHVS and CDR2 FQNEAQ. V shed 5 bases and J shed 0 bases, with 16 bases lying between them. Using immunoSEQ multiplex PCR, the repertoire was profiled, and TCRdb retains in-frame clones only, with some absent. This table holds fewer than 400,000 clones, roughly 88% found once. Sequencing used peripheral blood, obtained in a trial of Ad26.COV2.S vaccine versus placebo. The receptor's source is a person aged 18-65 years who received the Ad26.COV2.S COVID-19 vaccine or a placebo. The genes are TRBV7-8 and TRBJ1-2; D gene ambiguous. CDR3 region: CASSPPNSYSNYGYTF. The CDR3 region has the DNA TGTGCCAGCAGCCCCCCGAACAGCTATTCTAACTATGGCTACACCTTC.